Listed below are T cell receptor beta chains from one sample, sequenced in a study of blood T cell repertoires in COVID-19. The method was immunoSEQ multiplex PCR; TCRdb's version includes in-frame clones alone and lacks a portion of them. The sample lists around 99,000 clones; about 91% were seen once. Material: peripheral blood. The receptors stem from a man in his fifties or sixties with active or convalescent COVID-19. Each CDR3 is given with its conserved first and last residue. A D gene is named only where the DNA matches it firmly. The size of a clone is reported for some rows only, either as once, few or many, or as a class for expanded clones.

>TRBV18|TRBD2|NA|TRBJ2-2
CASSSRLAGGKRTGELFF
TGTGCCAGCTCATCGAGACTAGCGGGAGGCAAGAGGACCGGGGAGCTGTTTTTT
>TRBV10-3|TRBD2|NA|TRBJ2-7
CAISRGTSGQRSEQYF
TGTGCCATCAGCCGTGGGACTAGCGGGCAGAGGAGCGAGCAGTACTTC
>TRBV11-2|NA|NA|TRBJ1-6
CASSARDFVSPLHF
TGTGCCAGCAGCGCCCGGGACTTCGTATCACCCCTCCACTTT
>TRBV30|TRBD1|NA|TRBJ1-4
CAYRDRGEKLFF
TGTGCCTACCGGGACAGGGGAGAAAAACTGTTTTTT
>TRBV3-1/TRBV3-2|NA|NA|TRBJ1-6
CASSQVLQGDSPLHF
TGTGCCAGCAGCCAAGTTCTTCAGGGTGATTCACCCCTCCACTTT
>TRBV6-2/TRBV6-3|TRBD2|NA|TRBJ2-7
CASSYREDSYEQYF
TGTGCCAGCAGTTACCGGGAGGACTCCTACGAGCAGTACTTC
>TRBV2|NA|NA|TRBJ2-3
CASIGGITLAGTDTQYF
TGTGCCAGCATCGGCGGGATAACCCTTGCTGGAACAGATACGCAGTATTTT
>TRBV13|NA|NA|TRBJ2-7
CASSSPGSGAIYEQYF
TGTGCCAGCAGCTCTCCGGGTTCTGGGGCTATTTACGAGCAGTACTTC
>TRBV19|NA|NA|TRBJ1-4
CASSWTRNEKLFF
TGTGCCAGTAGTTGGACACGAAATGAAAAACTGTTTTTT
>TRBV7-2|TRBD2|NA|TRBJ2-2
CASSSIAGVVGELFF
TGTGCCAGCAGCTCTATAGCGGGAGTGGTCGGGGAGCTGTTTTTT
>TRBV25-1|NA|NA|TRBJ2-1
CASSADGRFYNEQFF
TGTGCCAGCAGTGCCGATGGGAGGTTTTACAATGAGCAGTTCTTC
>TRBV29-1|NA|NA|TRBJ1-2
CSVEGRFKGYTF
TGCAGCGTTGAAGGGCGGTTTAAAGGCTACACCTTC
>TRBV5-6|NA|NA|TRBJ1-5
CASSLGTLSNQPQHF
TGTGCCAGCAGCTTGGGGACACTTAGCAATCAGCCCCAGCATTTT
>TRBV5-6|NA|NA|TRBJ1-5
CASSLRQINQPQHF
TGTGCCAGCAGCTTGAGACAGATTAATCAGCCCCAGCATTTT
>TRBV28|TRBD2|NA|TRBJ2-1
CASSLTGGGSYNEQFF
TGTGCCAGCAGTTTAACCGGGGGAGGGTCCTACAATGAGCAGTTCTTC
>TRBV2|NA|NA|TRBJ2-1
CASSLTRYEQFF
TGTGCCAGCAGCTTAACTAGATATGAGCAGTTCTTC
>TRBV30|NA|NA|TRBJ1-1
CAWSVGGDTEAFF
TGTGCCTGGAGTGTAGGGGGGGACACTGAAGCTTTCTTT
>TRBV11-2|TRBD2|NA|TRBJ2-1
CASSLEPSGDNEQFF
TGTGCCAGCAGCTTAGAGCCTAGCGGGGACAATGAGCAGTTCTTC
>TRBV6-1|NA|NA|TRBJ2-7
CASSEAAYEQYF
TGTGCCAGCAGTGAAGCCGCCTACGAGCAGTACTTC
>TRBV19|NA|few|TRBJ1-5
CASTSQATENQPQHF
TGTGCCAGTACCTCCCAGGCTACGGAAAATCAGCCCCAGCATTTT
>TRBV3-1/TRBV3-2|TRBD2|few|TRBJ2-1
CASSQETSGYNEQFF
TGTGCCAGCAGCCAAGAGACTAGCGGTTACAATGAGCAGTTCTTC
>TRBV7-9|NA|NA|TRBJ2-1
CASSIYEQFF
TGTGCCAGCAGCATATATGAGCAGTTCTTC
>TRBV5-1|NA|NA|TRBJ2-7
CASSLNGDSSYEQYF
TGCGCCAGCAGCTTGAACGGAGACTCTTCCTACGAGCAGTACTTC
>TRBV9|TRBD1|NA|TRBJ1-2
CASSGPGQAVYGYTF
TGTGCCAGCAGCGGACCGGGACAGGCGGTCTATGGCTACACCTTC
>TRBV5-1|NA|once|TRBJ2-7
CASSLDGYEQYF
TGCGCCAGCAGCTTGGACGGCTACGAGCAGTACTTC
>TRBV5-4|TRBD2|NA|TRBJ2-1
CASSLEGGLAGNHNEQFF
TGTGCCAGCAGTCTGGAGGGGGGACTAGCGGGGAATCACAATGAGCAGTTCTTC
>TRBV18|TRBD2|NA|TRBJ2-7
CASSHPAGETYEQYF
TGTGCCAGCTCACACCCAGCGGGAGAGACCTACGAGCAGTACTTC
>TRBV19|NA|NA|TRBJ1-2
CASSMGRARQLNYGYTF
TGTGCCAGTAGTATGGGCAGGGCACGTCAGCTCAACTATGGCTACACCTTC
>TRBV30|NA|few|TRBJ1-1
CACDKGSTREAFF
TGTGCCTGTGACAAGGGGTCAACACGGGAAGCTTTCTTT
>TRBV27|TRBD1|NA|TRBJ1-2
CASRPSGGVDGYTF
TGTGCCAGCAGACCATCAGGGGGCGTCGATGGCTACACCTTC
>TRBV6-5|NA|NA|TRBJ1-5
CASRTAYNQPQHF
TGTGCCAGCAGGACAGCGTACAATCAGCCCCAGCATTTT
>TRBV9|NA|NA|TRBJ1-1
CASSAGGAVEAFF
TGTGCCAGCAGCGCCGGGGGGGCAGTTGAAGCTTTCTTT
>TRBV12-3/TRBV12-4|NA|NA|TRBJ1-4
CASSLGDAGKLFF
TGTGCCAGCAGCTTAGGGGATGCGGGAAAACTGTTTTTT
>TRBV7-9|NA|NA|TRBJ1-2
CASSPTSSYGYTF
TGTGCCAGCAGCCCTACTTCCTCCTATGGCTACACCTTC
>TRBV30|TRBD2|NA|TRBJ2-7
CAWSGSGGDEQYF
TGTGCCTGGAGTGGGTCGGGAGGGGACGAGCAGTACTTC
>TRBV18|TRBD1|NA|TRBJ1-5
CASSTQGVDQPQHF
TGTGCCAGCTCAACTCAGGGGGTAGATCAGCCCCAGCATTTT
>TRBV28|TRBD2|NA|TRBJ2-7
CASGTSGYEQYF
TGTGCCAGCGGGACTAGCGGGTACGAGCAGTACTTC
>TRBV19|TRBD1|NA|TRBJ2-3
CASSMGLDRVSTDTQYF
TGTGCCAGTAGTATGGGCCTGGACAGGGTAAGCACAGATACGCAGTATTTT
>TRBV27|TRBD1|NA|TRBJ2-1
CASSLDRESYNEQFF
TGTGCCAGCAGTTTAGACAGGGAATCCTACAATGAGCAGTTCTTC
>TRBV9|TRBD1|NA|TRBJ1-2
CASSVAGQEPNYGYTF
TGTGCCAGCAGCGTAGCTGGACAGGAACCTAACTATGGCTACACCTTC
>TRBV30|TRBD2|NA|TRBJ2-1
CAWVTGTSGRFSYNEQFF
TGTGCCTGGGTGACCGGGACTAGCGGGAGGTTTTCCTACAATGAGCAGTTCTTC
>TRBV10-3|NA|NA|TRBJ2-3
CAISESGRVRADTQYF
TGTGCCATCAGTGAGTCTGGCAGGGTTCGGGCAGATACGCAGTATTTT
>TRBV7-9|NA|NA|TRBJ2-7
CASSPGQGSTEQYF
TGTGCCAGCAGCCCAGGACAAGGTTCGACCGAGCAGTACTTC
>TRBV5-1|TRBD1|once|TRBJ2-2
CASSQGTGRTGELFF
TGCGCCAGCAGCCAAGGGACAGGGCGGACCGGGGAGCTGTTTTTT
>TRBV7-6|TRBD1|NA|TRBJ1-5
CASSSGTGFNQPQHF
TGTGCCAGCAGCTCGGGGACAGGCTTCAATCAGCCCCAGCATTTT
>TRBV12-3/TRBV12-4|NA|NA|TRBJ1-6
CASSLGGGPLHF
TGTGCCAGCAGCTTGGGGGGTGGCCCCCTCCACTTT
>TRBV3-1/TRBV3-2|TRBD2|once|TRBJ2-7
CASSQGLAGAKQYF
TGTGCCAGCAGCCAAGGACTAGCGGGAGCAAAGCAGTACTTC
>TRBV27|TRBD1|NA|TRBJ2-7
CASSSGTGGLISYEQYF
TGTGCCAGCAGTTCCGGGACAGGGGGCCTTATCTCCTACGAGCAGTACTTC
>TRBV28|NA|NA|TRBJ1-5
CASSLVRQNQPQHF
TGTGCCAGCAGTTTAGTCAGGCAGAATCAGCCCCAGCATTTT
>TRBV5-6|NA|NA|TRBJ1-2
CASSLGQVNYGYTF
TGTGCCAGCAGCTTGGGCCAGGTTAACTATGGCTACACCTTC
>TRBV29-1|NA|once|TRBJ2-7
CSVEFWQGNEQYF
TGCAGCGTTGAATTTTGGCAGGGGAACGAGCAGTACTTC
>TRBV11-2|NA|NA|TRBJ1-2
CASSLWGGGYTF
TGTGCCAGCAGCTTATGGGGCGGTGGCTACACCTTC
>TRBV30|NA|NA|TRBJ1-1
CALDKAGVNTEAFF
TGTGCACTGGATAAAGCGGGGGTGAACACTGAAGCTTTCTTT
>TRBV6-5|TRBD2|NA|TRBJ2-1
CASSLAGDVNEQFF
TGTGCCAGCAGCCTAGCGGGAGATGTAAATGAGCAGTTCTTC
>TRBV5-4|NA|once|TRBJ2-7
CASSRTGSATYEQYF
TGTGCCAGCAGCCGAACAGGGTCGGCAACCTACGAGCAGTACTTC